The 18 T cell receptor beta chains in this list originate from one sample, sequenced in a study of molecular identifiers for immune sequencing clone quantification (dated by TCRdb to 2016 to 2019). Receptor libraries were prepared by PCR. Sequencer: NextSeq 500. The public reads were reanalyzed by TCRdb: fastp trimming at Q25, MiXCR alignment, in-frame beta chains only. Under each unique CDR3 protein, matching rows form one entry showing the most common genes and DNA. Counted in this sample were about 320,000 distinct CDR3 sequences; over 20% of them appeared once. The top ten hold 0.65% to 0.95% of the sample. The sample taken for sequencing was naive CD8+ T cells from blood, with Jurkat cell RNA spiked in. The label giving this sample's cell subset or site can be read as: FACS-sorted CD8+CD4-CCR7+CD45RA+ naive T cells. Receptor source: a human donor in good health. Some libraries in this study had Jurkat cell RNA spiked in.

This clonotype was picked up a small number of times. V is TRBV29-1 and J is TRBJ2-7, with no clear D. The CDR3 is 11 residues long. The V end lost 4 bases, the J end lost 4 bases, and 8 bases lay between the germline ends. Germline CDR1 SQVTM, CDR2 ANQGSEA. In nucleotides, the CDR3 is TGCAGCGTTGTCGACGGATACGAGCAGTACTTC. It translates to CSVVDGYEQYF.

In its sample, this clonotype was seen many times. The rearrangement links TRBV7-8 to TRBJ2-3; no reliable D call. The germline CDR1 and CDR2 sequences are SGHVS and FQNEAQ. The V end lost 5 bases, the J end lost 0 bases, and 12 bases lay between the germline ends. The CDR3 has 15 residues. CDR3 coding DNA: TGTGCCAGCAGCCCCTGGGCAGGTAGCACAGATACGCAGTATTTT. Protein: CASSPWAGSTDTQYF.

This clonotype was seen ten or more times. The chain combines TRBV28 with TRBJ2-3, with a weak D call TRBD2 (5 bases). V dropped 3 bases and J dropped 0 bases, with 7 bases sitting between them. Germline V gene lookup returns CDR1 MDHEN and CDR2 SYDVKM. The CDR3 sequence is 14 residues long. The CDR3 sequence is CASSFSASTDTQYF. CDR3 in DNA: TGTGCCAGCAGTTTTAGCGCTAGCACAGATACGCAGTATTTT. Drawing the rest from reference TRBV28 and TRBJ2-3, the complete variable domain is DVKVTQSSRYLVKRTGEKVFLECVQDMDHENMFWYRQDPGLGLRLIYFSYDVKMKEKGDIPEGYSVSREKKERFSLILESASTNQTSMYLCASSFSASTDTQYFGPGTRLTVL.

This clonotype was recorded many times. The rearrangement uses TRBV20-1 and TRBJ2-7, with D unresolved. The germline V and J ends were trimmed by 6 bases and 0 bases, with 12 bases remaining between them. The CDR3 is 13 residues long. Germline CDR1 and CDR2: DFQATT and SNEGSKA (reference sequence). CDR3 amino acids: CSADAPSSYEQYF. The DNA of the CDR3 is TGCAGTGCCGACGCCCCCAGCTCCTACGAGCAGTACTTC.

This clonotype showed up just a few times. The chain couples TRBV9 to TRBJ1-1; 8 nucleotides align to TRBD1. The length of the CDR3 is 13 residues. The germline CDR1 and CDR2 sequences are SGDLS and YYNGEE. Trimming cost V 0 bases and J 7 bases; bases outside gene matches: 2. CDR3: CASSVAGGVEAFF. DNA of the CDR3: TGTGCCAGCAGCGTAGCAGGGGGCGTTGAAGCTTTCTTT.

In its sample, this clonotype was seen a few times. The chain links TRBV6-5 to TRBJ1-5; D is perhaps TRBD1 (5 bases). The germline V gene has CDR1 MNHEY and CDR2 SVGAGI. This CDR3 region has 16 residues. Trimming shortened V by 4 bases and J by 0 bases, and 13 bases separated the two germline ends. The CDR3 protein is CASSSAPGTSNQPQHF. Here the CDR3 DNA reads TGTGCCAGCAGTTCAGCTCCAGGGACTAGCAATCAGCCCCAGCATTTT.

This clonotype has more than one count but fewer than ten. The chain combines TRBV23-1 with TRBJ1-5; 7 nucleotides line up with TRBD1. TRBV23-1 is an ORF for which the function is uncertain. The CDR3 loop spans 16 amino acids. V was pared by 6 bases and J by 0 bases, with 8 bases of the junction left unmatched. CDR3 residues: CASSRGQNYSNQPQHF. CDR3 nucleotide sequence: TGCGCCAGCAGCCGGGGACAGAATTATAGCAATCAGCCCCAGCATTTT.

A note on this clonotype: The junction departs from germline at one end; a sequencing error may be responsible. The CDR3 sequence is CTTRNTEASF. The CDR3 nucleotides read TGTACCACCAGGAACACTGAAGCTTCCTTT. The chain recombines TRBV6-1 with TRBJ1-1; D not certain. This CDR3 is 10 amino acids long. CDR1 is MNHNS, CDR2 SASEGT, per germline.

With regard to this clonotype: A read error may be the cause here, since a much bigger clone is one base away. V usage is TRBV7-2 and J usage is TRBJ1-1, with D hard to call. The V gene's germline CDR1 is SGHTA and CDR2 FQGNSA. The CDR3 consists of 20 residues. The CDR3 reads CASRSDRYLISNGMNTEASF. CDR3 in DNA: TGTGCCAGCCGATCTGATCGCTACCTCATATCGAACGGTATGAACACTGAAGCTTCCTTT.

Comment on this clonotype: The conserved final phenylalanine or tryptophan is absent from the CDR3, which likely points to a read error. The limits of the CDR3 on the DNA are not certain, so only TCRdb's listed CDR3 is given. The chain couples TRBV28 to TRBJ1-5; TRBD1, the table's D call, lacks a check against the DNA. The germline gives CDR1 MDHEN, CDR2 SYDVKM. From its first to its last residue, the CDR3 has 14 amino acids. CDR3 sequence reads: CASSLQTGVQPQQL.

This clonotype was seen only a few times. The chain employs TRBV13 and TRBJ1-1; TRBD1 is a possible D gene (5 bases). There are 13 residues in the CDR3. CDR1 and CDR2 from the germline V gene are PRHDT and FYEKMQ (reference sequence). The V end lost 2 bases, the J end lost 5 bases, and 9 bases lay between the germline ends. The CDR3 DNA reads TGTGCCAGCAGCTTACAGGAGGGGACTGAAGCTTTCTTT. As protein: CASSLQEGTEAFF. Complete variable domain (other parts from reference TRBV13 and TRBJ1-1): AAGVIQSPRHLIKEKRETATLKCYPIPRHDTVYWYQQGPGQDPQFLISFYEKMQSDKGSIPDRFSAQQFSDYHSELNMSSLELGDSALYFCASSLQEGTEAFFGQGTRLTVV.

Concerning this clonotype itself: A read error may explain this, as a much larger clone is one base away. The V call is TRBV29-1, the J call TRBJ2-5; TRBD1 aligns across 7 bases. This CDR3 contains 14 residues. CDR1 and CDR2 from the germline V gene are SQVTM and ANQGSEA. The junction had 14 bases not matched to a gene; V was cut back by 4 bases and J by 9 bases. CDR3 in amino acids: CSVAGTGTEGPQYF. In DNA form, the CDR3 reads TGCAGCGTTGCAGGCACCGGGACAGAGGGTCCCCAGTACTTC.

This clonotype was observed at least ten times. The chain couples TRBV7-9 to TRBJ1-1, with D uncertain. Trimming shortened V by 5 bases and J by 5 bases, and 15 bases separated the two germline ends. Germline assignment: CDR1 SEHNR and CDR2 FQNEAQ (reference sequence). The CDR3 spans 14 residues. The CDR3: CASSPPVGRTEAFF. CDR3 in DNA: TGTGCCAGCAGCCCGCCCGTCGGGCGGACTGAAGCTTTCTTT.

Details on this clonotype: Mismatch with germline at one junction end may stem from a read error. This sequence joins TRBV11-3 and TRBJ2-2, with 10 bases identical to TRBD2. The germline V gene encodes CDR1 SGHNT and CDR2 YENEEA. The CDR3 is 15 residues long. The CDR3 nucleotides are TGTGCCAGCAGCGGGGGACTAGCGAGGACCGGGGAGCCGTTTTTT. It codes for CASSGGLARTGEPFF.

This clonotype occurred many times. The chain's CDR3 is CASSLPLAGVGYGIYEQYF. DNA of the CDR3: TGTGCCAGCAGTTTACCCCTAGCGGGAGTAGGGTATGGGATTTACGAGCAGTACTTC. The chain couples TRBV28 to TRBJ2-7; the match to TRBD2 covers 10 bases. Germline values: CDR1 MDHEN, CDR2 SYDVKM. The CDR3 has 19 amino acids. Trimming removed 2 bases from V and 4 bases from J; junction bases left unmatched: 17.

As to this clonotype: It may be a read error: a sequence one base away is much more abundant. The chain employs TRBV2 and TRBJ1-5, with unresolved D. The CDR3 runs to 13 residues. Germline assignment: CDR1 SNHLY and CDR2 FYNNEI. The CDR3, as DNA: TGTGCCAGCAGTGACACTTGGGATCAGCCCCAGCAATTT. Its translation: CASSDTWDQPQQF.

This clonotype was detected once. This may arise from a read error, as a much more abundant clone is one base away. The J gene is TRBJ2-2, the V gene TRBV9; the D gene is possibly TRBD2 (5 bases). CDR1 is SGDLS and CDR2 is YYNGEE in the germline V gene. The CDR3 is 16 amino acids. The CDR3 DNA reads TGTGCCTGCAGCGGTATAGCGATAGCGAACACCGGGGAGCTGTTTTTT. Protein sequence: CACSGIAIANTGELFF.

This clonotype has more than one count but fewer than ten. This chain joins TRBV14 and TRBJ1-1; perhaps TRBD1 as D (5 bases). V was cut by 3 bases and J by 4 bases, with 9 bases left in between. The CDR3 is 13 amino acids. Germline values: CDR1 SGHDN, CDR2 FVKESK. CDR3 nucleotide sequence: TGTGCCAGCAGCCAGCCAGGGTTCACTGAAGCTTTCTTT. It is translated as CASSQPGFTEAFF.